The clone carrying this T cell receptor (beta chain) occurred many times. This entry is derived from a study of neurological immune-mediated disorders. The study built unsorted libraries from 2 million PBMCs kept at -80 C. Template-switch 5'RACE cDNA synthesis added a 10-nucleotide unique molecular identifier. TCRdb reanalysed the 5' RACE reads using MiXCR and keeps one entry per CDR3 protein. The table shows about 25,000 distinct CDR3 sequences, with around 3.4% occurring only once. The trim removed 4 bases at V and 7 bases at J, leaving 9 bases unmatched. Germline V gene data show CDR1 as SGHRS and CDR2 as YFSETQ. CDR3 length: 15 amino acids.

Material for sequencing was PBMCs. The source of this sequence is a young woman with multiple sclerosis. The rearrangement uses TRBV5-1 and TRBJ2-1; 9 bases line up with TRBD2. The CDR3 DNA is TGCGCCAGCAGCGTTTTTCTAGCGGGATGGAATGAGCAGTTCTTC. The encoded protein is CASSVFLAGWNEQFF.